This TCR beta chain is drawn from a study of identical twins. Overall study results and limits: Conclusions were based on cross-sectional statistical analysis, without following the same donors.

Germline CDR1 is SGHAT and CDR2 is FQNNGV. With V trimmed by 5 bases and J by 0 bases, 7 bases remained unmatched. This CDR3 comprises 16 residues. cDNA molecules carried unique molecular identifiers, and template switching added a universal primer site. Via MiXCR, TCRdb re-called the 5' RACE reads, giving one row per CDR3 protein. The profile covers fewer than 900,000 distinct CDR3 sequences, with around 21% appearing a single time and 4.3% taken by the ten largest. This clonotype was counted only a few times. Its specificity is unknown. These data were also filed under a second study, of T cells expressing NK-cell markers. That work adds: There were a handful of donors in whom these clonotypes also led the CD3+CD56-NKG2C+ fraction.

What was sequenced was PBMCs. The origin of this receptor is a woman aged 18-29 years in good health. The chain uses TRBV11-2 and TRBJ2-3; 8 bases fit TRBD2. CDR3 amino acids: CASSPQASGSTDTQYF. The CDR3 nucleotides are TGTGCCAGCAGCCCCCAGGCTAGCGGGAGCACAGATACGCAGTATTTT. Full variable domain (remainder filled in from reference TRBV11-2 and TRBJ2-3): EAGVAQSPRYKIIEKRQSVAFWCNPISGHATLYWYQQILGQGPKLLIQFQNNGVVDDSQLPKDRFSAERLKGVDSTLKIQPAKLEDSAVYLCASSPQASGSTDTQYFGPGTRLTVL.